This is a list of T cell receptor beta chains from one sample in a study of blood T cell repertoires in COVID-19. The protocol was immunoSEQ multiplex PCR, while the TCRdb copy is restricted to in-frame clones and leaves out a portion. The data show roughly 75,000 clones, more than 75% seen once. Sequenced: peripheral blood. These receptor sequences come from a woman between 65 and 79 years old with acute or convalescent COVID-19. CDR3s leave out the opening cysteine and the closing phenylalanine or tryptophan.

J: TRBJ2-7; V: TRBV2; CDR3: ASRDLGGGANYEQY
J: TRBJ2-1; V: TRBV3-1/TRBV3-2; CDR3: ASSQGSGGAHNEQF
J: TRBJ2-3; V: TRBV18; CDR3: ASSPLSLQGGTDTQY
J: TRBJ2-7; V: TRBV5-1; CDR3: ASSLGQANSYEQY
J: TRBJ1-1; V: TRBV29-1; CDR3: SVHRTGGEAF
J: TRBJ1-2; V: TRBV7-9; CDR3: ASSLSIPGVGFGGYT
J: TRBJ2-2; V: TRBV30; CDR3: AWSRTGTGELF
J: TRBJ2-1; V: TRBV28; CDR3: ASSVRTGGSEQF
J: TRBJ2-4; V: TRBV4-3; CDR3: ASSQDQDLDFSKNIQY
J: TRBJ1-5; V: TRBV6-5; CDR3: ASSQQGASNQPQH
J: TRBJ1-1; V: TRBV7-9; CDR3: ASSSASGTGIGTEAF
J: TRBJ1-6; V: TRBV10-3; CDR3: AISLGQNNSPLH
J: TRBJ2-1; V: TRBV9; CDR3: ASSPSFWKGDNEQF